Listed here is a single TCR beta chain. This record belongs to a study of identical twins. TCRdb recomputed calls from the 5' RACE reads with MiXCR, one row per CDR3 protein. The top ten hold around 3% of the sample, which has 250,000 to 300,000 distinct CDR3 sequences, approximately 8.3% seen once. The CDR3 is 15 residues long. The germline V and J ends were trimmed by 7 bases and 4 bases, with 17 bases remaining between them. CDR1 MNHEY and CDR2 SVGEGT come from the germline V gene. The same sample was also studied in work on yellow fever vaccine responses in identical twins.

This TCR was sampled from a woman between 18 and 30 years old in good health. Input material: CD8+ T cells sorted from blood. V is TRBV6-2 or TRBV6-3 and J is TRBJ2-1; D remains unclear. The CDR3 loop is CASIPGPPRYNEQFF. CDR3 DNA sequence: TGTGCCAGCATCCCCGGGCCCCCCAGATACAATGAGCAGTTCTTC.